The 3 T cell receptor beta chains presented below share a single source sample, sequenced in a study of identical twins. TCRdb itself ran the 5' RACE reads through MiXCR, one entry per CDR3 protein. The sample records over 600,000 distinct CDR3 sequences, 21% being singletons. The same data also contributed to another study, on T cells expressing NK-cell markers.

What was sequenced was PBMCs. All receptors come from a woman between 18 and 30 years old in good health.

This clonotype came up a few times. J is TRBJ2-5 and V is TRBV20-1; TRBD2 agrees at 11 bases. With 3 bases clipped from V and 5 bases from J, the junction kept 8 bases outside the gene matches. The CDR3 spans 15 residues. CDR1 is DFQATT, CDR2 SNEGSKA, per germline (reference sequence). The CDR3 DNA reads TGCAGTGCTAGCGGTGGTAGCGGGAGGGTCGAGACCCAGTACTTC. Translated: CSASGGSGRVETQYF.

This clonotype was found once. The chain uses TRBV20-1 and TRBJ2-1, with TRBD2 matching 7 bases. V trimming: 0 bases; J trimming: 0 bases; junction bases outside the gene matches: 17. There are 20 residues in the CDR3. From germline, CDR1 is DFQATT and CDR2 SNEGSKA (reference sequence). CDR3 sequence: CSARDSGAAGARSSYNEQFF. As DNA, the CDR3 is TGCAGTGCTAGAGATTCTGGTGCGGCGGGAGCCCGAAGCTCCTACAATGAGCAGTTCTTC.

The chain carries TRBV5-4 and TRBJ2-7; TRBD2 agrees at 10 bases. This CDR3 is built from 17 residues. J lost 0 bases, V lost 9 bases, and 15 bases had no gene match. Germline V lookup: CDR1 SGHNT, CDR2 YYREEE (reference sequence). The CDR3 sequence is CATTPASGGPNSYEQYF. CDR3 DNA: TGTGCCACCACCCCGGCTAGCGGGGGACCAAACTCCTACGAGCAGTACTTC.